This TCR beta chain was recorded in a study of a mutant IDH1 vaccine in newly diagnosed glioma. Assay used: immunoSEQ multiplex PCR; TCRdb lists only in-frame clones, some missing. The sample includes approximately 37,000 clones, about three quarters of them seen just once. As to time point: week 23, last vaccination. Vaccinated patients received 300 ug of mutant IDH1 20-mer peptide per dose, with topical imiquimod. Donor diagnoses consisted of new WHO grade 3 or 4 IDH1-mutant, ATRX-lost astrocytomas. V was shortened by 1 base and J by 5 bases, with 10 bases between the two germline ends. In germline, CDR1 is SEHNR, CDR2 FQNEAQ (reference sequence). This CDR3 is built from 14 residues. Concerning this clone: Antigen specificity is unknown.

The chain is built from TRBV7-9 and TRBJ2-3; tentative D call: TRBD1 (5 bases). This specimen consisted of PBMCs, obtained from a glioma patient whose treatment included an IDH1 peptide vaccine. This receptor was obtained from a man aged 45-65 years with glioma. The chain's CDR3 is CASSLGQGRDTQYF. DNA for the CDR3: TGTGCCAGCAGCTTAGGTCAGGGCAGAGATACGCAGTATTTT.